Below are 21 T cell receptor beta chains sequenced from a single sample in a study of blood T cell repertoires in COVID-19. Sequencing was performed with immunoSEQ multiplex PCR; in TCRdb, only in-frame clones are kept and a portion is missing. Of approximately 180,000 clones listed, around 83% were seen once; the top ten hold 6.2%. Sequenced: PBMCs or T cells enriched from blood (not recorded which). These TCRs come from a man in his forties who had recovered from COVID-19.

The chain couples TRBV7-9 to TRBJ1-2; 7 bases align to TRBD1. The length of the CDR3 is 13 residues. Germline trimming cut 1 base from V and 7 bases from J; bases unmatched to any gene: 3. In germline, CDR1 is SEHNR, CDR2 FQNEAQ (reference sequence). The CDR3 sequence is CASSLGQGAGYTF. CDR3 in DNA: TGTGCCAGCAGCTTAGGACAGGGAGCTGGCTACACCTTC.

This clone has more than one count but fewer than ten. The chain is built from TRBV20-1 and TRBJ1-2, with D hard to call. The CDR3 totals 10 residues. The germline V and J ends were trimmed by 6 bases and 5 bases, with 7 bases remaining between them. CDR1 is DFQATT, CDR2 SNEGSKA, per germline (reference sequence). The CDR3 region has the DNA TGCAGTGCAAACTTTTATGGCTACACCTTC. Protein sequence: CSANFYGYTF.

The V and J genes are TRBV6-5 and TRBJ1-2; no reliable D call. Germline V CDR1 and CDR2: MNHEY, SVGAGI. V was trimmed by 8 bases and J by 4 bases, leaving 17 bases between them. The CDR3 is 14 amino acids. Here the CDR3 DNA reads TGTGCCAGCTTATCCCAGGCAGGCATCTATGGCTACACCTTC. This codes for CASLSQAGIYGYTF.

The chain couples TRBV15 to TRBJ1-4; D gene uncertain. The CDR3 extends over 14 amino acids. V dropped 0 bases and J dropped 13 bases, with 15 bases sitting between them. CDR1 is LNHNV, CDR2 YYDKDF, per germline (reference sequence). The CDR3 region is CATSRDSMRDRLFF. CDR3 bases: TGTGCCACCAGCAGAGATTCAATGAGGGATAGACTGTTTTTT.

This chain uses TRBV9 with TRBJ1-2, with 8 bases identical to TRBD1. V gave up 6 bases and J gave up 5 bases; unmatched junction bases: 6. The CDR3 sequence is 13 residues long. Germline V gives CDR1 SGDLS, CDR2 YYNGEE. For the CDR3, the DNA is TGTGCCAGCAAAGATGACAGGGGTTATGGCTACACCTTC. Translated, it gives CASKDDRGYGYTF.

This clone turned up a few times. V usage is TRBV7-9 and J usage is TRBJ2-1, with 9 positions matching TRBD2. Germline CDR1 reads SEHNR; CDR2 reads FQNEAQ (reference sequence). Unmatched junction bases numbered 4, after V lost 5 bases and J lost 2 bases. The CDR3 spans 15 residues. CDR3 sequence: CASSIKRGAYNEQFF. In nucleotides, the CDR3 is TGTGCCAGCAGCATCAAGCGGGGGGCCTACAATGAGCAGTTCTTC. Drawing the rest from reference TRBV7-9 and TRBJ2-1, the complete variable domain is DTGVSQNPRHKITKRGQNVTFRCDPISEHNRLYWYRQTLGQGPEFLTYFQNEAQLEKSRLLSDRFSAERPKGSFSTLEIQRTEQGDSAMYLCASSIKRGAYNEQFFGPGTRLTVL.

The chain combines TRBV2 with TRBJ2-5, with 8 nucleotides matching TRBD1. The junction had 9 bases not matched to a gene; V was cut back by 10 bases and J by 5 bases. Germline CDR1 and CDR2: SNHLY and FYNNEI. The CDR3 spans 13 residues. As DNA, the CDR3 is TGTGCCACCCCGGCCCGACAGGGGGAGACCCAGTACTTC. Translating gives CATPARQGETQYF.

The chain links TRBV19 to TRBJ1-1, with D uncertain. This CDR3 has 13 residues. Germline assignment: CDR1 LNHDA and CDR2 SQIVND (reference sequence). V lost 10 bases to trimming and J lost 4 bases, with 16 bases between them. The CDR3 here is CATERGPGTEAFF. CDR3 bases: TGTGCCACCGAGCGCGGGCCCGGCACTGAAGCTTTCTTT.

This chain links TRBV4-2 with TRBJ2-7; tentatively, D is TRBD2 (6 bases). Germline V gene sequence: CDR1 LGHNA, CDR2 YNFKEQ. V lost 3 bases to trimming and J lost 3 bases, with 15 bases between them. This CDR3 has 15 amino acids. The CDR3 is CASSHERTTHYEQYF. The CDR3 DNA reads TGTGCCAGCAGCCACGAAAGGACTACCCACTACGAGCAGTACTTC.

This clone was detected only a few times. The chain recombines TRBV10-1 with TRBJ2-1; 10 bases map to TRBD2. This CDR3 contains 16 residues. The J segment lost 4 bases and the V segment lost 4 bases, leaving 7 bases of the junction unmatched. Germline V gene data show CDR1 as WNHNN and CDR2 as SYGVQD (reference sequence). The DNA for the CDR3 is TGCGCCAGCAGTGGGACTAGCGGAGCCTATTACAATGAGCAGTTCTTC. Translated, it gives CASSGTSGAYYNEQFF.

The chain has TRBV4-2 and TRBJ2-7; tentatively, D is TRBD1 (6 bases). Per germline, CDR1 LGHNA and CDR2 YNFKEQ. V gave up 0 bases and J gave up 3 bases, with 9 bases separating them. The CDR3 runs 14 residues. The CDR3 region is CASSQETGYYEQYF. In DNA, the CDR3 is TGTGCCAGCAGCCAAGAGACAGGTTACTACGAGCAGTACTTC.

This chain links TRBV5-4 with TRBJ2-6; D unresolved. V was pared by 0 bases and J by 0 bases, with 10 bases between. CDR3 length: 17 residues. CDR1 and CDR2 (germline): SGHNT, YYREEE (reference sequence). CDR3 in amino acids: CASSLDLVFSGANVLTF. The CDR3 DNA reads TGTGCCAGCAGCTTGGACTTAGTGTTCTCTGGGGCCAACGTCCTGACTTTC. Supplemented by reference TRBV5-4 and TRBJ2-6, the full variable domain reads ETGVTQSPTHLIKTRGQQVTLRCSSQSGHNTVSWYQQALGQGPQFIFQYYREEENGRGNFPPRFSGLQFPNYSSELNVNALELDDSALYLCASSLDLVFSGANVLTFGAGSRLTVL.

This clone has a handful of counts. This chain connects TRBV19 to TRBJ2-7; 9 bases line up with TRBD1. With V trimmed by 2 bases and J by 5 bases, 4 bases remained unmatched. This CDR3 region has 14 residues. Per the germline V gene, CDR1 is LNHDA and CDR2 is SQIVND (reference sequence). CDR3 nucleotides: TGTGCCAGTAGTATAAATGGACAGGGGAACGAGCAGTACTTC. It encodes CASSINGQGNEQYF. The full variable domain, its missing parts supplied by reference TRBV19 and TRBJ2-7, is DGGITQSPKYLFRKEGQNVTLSCEQNLNHDAMYWYRQDPGQGLRLIYYSQIVNDFQKGDIAEGYSVSREKKESFPLTVTSAQKNPTAFYLCASSINGQGNEQYFGPGTRLTVT.

The V and J genes are TRBV7-2 and TRBJ2-3; D perhaps matches TRBD2 (5 bases). V dropped 1 base and J dropped 4 bases, with 9 bases sitting between them. The CDR3 sequence is 14 residues long. The germline CDR1 and CDR2 sequences are SGHTA and FQGNSA. CDR3 protein: CASSLVGVADTQYF. The CDR3 DNA reads TGTGCCAGCAGCTTAGTGGGAGTCGCAGATACGCAGTATTTT.

The rearrangement uses TRBV9 and TRBJ1-2; the D is unclear. Germline V gives CDR1 SGDLS, CDR2 YYNGEE. This CDR3 has 15 residues. Trimming stripped 0 bases from V and 2 bases from J, with 11 bases between. This CDR3 is CASSVGAEPNYGYTF. DNA of the CDR3: TGTGCCAGCAGCGTAGGGGCAGAGCCCAACTATGGCTACACCTTC. The full variable domain, rest sourced from reference TRBV9 and TRBJ1-2, is DSGVTQTPKHLITATGQRVTLRCSPRSGDLSVYWYQQSLDQGLQFLIQYYNGEERAKGNILERFSAQQFPDLHSELNLSSLELGDSALYFCASSVGAEPNYGYTFGSGTRLTVV.

CDR3 amino acids: CASSRTGVRETQYF. The DNA for the CDR3 is TGTGCCAGCAGTCGAACAGGGGTTCGAGAGACCCAGTACTTC. V usage is TRBV7-9 and J usage is TRBJ2-5, with 7 nucleotides matching TRBD1. V lost 6 bases, J lost 4 bases, and 8 bases stayed unmatched. The length of the CDR3 is 14 residues. Germline V CDR1 and CDR2: SEHNR, FQNEAQ (reference sequence).

The chain recombines TRBV19 with TRBJ1-4; a weak D match, TRBD1 (5 bases). The CDR3 totals 15 residues. Germline values: CDR1 LNHDA, CDR2 SQIVND (reference sequence). Between the trimmed V and J ends, which lost 7 bases and 7 bases, there was a span of 19 bases. This chain's CDR3 is CASTQWGGWAEKLFF. As DNA, the CDR3 is TGTGCCAGTACCCAATGGGGGGGTTGGGCTGAAAAACTGTTTTTT.

The chain joins TRBV15 to TRBJ1-1; the D gene is possibly TRBD1 (6 bases). Per germline, CDR1 LNHNV and CDR2 YYDKDF (reference sequence). The V end was cut by 5 bases, the J end by 7 bases, with 11 bases between. The CDR3 runs 12 residues. The CDR3 DNA reads as TGTGCCACCAGCGGTACAGGGTTTGAAGCTTTCTTT. This encodes CATSGTGFEAFF.

For the CDR3, the DNA is TGTGCCTGGAGCCCGGACAGGGTCACTGAAGCTTTCTTT. Its translation: CAWSPDRVTEAFF. The V and J genes are TRBV30 and TRBJ1-1, with TRBD1 matching over 8 bases. The CDR3 covers 13 residues. J gave up 4 bases and V 3 bases, and 4 bases lay outside the gene matches. Germline V gives CDR1 GTSNPN, CDR2 SVGIG (reference sequence).

V and J are TRBV7-9 and TRBJ1-1; maybe TRBD1 (6 bases). V was pared by 5 bases and J by 1 base, with 11 bases between. CDR1 and CDR2 from the germline V gene are SEHNR and FQNEAQ (reference sequence). The CDR3 consists of 14 residues. The CDR3 DNA is TGTGCCAGCAGCCCACAGGGTTCGAACACTGAAGCTTTCTTT. This translates into CASSPQGSNTEAFF.

CDR3 loop: CASSLETGGNQPQHF. DNA of the CDR3: TGCGCCAGCAGCTTGGAAACAGGAGGCAATCAGCCCCAGCATTTT. This rearrangement joins TRBV5-1 to TRBJ1-5; a possible D gene is TRBD1 (5 bases). Trimming took 0 bases from V and 2 from J, leaving 9 bases between them. Germline V gives CDR1 SGHRS, CDR2 YFSETQ. This CDR3 region has 15 residues.